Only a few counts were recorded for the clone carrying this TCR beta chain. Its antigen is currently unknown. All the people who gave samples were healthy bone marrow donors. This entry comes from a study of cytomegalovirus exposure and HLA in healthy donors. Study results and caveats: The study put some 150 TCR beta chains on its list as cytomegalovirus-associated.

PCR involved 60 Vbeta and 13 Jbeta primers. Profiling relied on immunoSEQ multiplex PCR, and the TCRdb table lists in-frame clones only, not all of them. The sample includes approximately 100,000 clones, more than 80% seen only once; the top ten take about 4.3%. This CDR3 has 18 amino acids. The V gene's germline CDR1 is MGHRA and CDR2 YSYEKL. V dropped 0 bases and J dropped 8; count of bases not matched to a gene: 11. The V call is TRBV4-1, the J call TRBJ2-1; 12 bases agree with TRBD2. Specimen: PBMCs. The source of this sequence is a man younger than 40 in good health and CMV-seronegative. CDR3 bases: TGCGCCAGCAGCCAAGACCGGACTAGCGGGACGATTGGGTATGAGCAGTTCTTC. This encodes CASSQDRTSGTIGYEQFF.